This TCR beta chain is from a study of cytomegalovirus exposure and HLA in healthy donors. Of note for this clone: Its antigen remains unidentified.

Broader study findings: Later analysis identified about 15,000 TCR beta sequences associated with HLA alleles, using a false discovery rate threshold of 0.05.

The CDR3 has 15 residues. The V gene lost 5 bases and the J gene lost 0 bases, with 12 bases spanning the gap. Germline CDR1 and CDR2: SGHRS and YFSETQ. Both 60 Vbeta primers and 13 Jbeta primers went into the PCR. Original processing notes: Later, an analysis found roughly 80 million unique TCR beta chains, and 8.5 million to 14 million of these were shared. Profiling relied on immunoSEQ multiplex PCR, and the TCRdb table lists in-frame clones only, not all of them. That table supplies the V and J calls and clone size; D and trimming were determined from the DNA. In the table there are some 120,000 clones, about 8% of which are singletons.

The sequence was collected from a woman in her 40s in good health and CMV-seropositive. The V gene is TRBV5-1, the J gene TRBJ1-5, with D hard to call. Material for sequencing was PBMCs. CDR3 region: CASRTDTYSNQPQHF. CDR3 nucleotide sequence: TGCGCCAGCAGGACCGACACCTATAGCAATCAGCCCCAGCATTTT. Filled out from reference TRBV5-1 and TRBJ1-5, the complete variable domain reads KAGVTQTPRYLIKTRGQQVTLSCSPISGHRSVSWYQQTPGQGLQFLFEYFSETQRNKGNFPGRFSGRQFSNSRSEMNVSTLELGDSALYLCASRTDTYSNQPQHFGDGTRLSIL.